This entry lists 21 T cell receptor beta chains sequenced from one sample in a study of sequential checkpoint blockade in melanoma. Measured with immunoSEQ multiplex PCR; TCRdb has only the in-frame clones, and not every one. The sample has 17,000 or so clones, approximately 70% seen once. Sample treatment: randomized to nivolumab then ipilimumab (arm A) or the reverse (arm B). This material consisted of CD8+ T cells sorted from blood (inferred from file names), taken from a patient given nivolumab and ipilimumab in sequence. The receptors come from a human donor with melanoma.

The chain links TRBV9 to TRBJ1-4, with D perhaps TRBD1 (5 bases). The V end was cut by 1 base, the J end by 4 bases, with 8 bases between. Germline V CDR1 and CDR2: SGDLS, YYNGEE. This CDR3 region has 14 residues. CDR3 DNA: TGTGCCAGCAGCGTATCAGGGTTTAATGAAAAACTGTTTTTT. This encodes CASSVSGFNEKLFF.

This chain links TRBV4-1 with TRBJ1-6; D unclear. CDR3 length: 14 residues. Germline CDR1 MGHRA, CDR2 YSYEKL. V was cut by 0 bases and J by 7 bases, with 7 bases left in between. In nucleotides, the CDR3 is TGCGCCAGCAGCCAAGAGGCACCCAATTCACCCCTCCACTTT. Its protein is CASSQEAPNSPLHF.

This clone has only a few counts. The chain carries TRBV7-3 and TRBJ2-7; D unclear. Germline CDR1 is SGHTA and CDR2 is FQGTGA. The CDR3 runs 11 residues. Trimming removed 2 bases at V and 6 bases at J, with 5 bases between. The CDR3 reads CASSLAGEQYF. The CDR3 nucleotides read TGTGCCAGCAGCTTAGCCGGCGAGCAGTACTTC.

The genes are TRBV4-3 and TRBJ2-5, with D maybe TRBD2 (6 bases). Trimming shortened V by 4 bases and J by 1 base, and 13 bases separated the two germline ends. The CDR3 totals 15 residues. Germline V gene sequence: CDR1 LGHNA, CDR2 YSLEER. The CDR3, as DNA: TGCGCCAGCAGCCTCTCCTGGAGGGGCCAAGAGACCCAGTACTTC. Amino acid sequence: CASSLSWRGQETQYF.

The V gene is TRBV10-3, the J gene TRBJ1-2, with D uncertain. The CDR3 is 17 residues long. Germline loops: CDR1 ENHRY, CDR2 SYGVKD. V dropped 0 bases and J dropped 2 bases, with 16 bases sitting between them. The CDR3 is CAISESSLGRANYGYTF. Here the CDR3 DNA reads TGTGCCATCAGTGAGTCTTCCCTTGGGCGCGCAAACTATGGCTACACCTTC.

This clone was seen a few times. The chain couples TRBV29-1 to TRBJ2-1; 10 bases are shared with TRBD1. Germline V CDR1 and CDR2: SQVTM, ANQGSEA. V shed 1 base and J 3 bases; nucleotides not matched to a gene: 0. The CDR3 totals 14 residues. Written as DNA, the CDR3 is TGCAGCGTTGAAGGGACAGGGGGCTACAATGAGCAGTTCTTC. Its protein is CSVEGTGGYNEQFF.

V usage is TRBV27 and J usage is TRBJ2-1; 9 bases line up with TRBD1. This CDR3 has 15 residues. CDR1 MNHEY and CDR2 SMNVEV come from the germline V gene (reference sequence). The junction had 3 bases not matched to a gene; V was cut back by 2 bases and J by 4 bases. The CDR3 sequence: CASSLGTGWYNEQFF. DNA of the CDR3: TGTGCCAGCAGTTTAGGGACAGGGTGGTACAATGAGCAGTTCTTC.

The V gene is TRBV6-6, the J gene TRBJ1-2; possibly TRBD1 for D (5 bases). The CDR3 runs to 11 residues. Trimming shortened V by 5 bases and J by 8 bases, and 9 bases separated the two germline ends. Germline assignment: CDR1 MNHNY and CDR2 SVGAGI (reference sequence). Written as DNA, the CDR3 is TGTGCCAGCAGTCCCCGGGGGGGCTACACCTTC. It encodes CASSPRGGYTF.

The rearrangement joins TRBV27 to TRBJ1-1; 11 bases map to TRBD1. Losses at the gene ends were 3 bases for V and 4 bases for J; bases not matched to a gene: 4. This CDR3 is built from 15 residues. CDR1 is MNHEY, CDR2 SMNVEV, per germline (reference sequence). The CDR3 reads CASSFTGTGGTEAFF. For the CDR3, the DNA is TGTGCCAGCAGTTTTACCGGGACAGGGGGCACTGAAGCTTTCTTT.

J is TRBJ2-7 and V is TRBV4-1; 12 bases align to TRBD1. The CDR3 is 13 residues long. The V and J ends lost 7 bases and 4 bases, in that order; junction bases with no gene match: 2. Germline V gives CDR1 MGHRA, CDR2 YSYEKL. The CDR3 DNA is TGCGCCAGCAAGGGACAGGGGGCGTACGAGCAGTACTTC. Translated: CASKGQGAYEQYF.

The chain recombines TRBV5-1 with TRBJ2-7, with a tentative D call TRBD1 (6 bases). CDR1 and CDR2 (germline): SGHRS, YFSETQ. With 1 base removed from V and 5 bases from J, the gap between germline ends came to 13 bases. CDR3 size: 14 residues. The CDR3 DNA follows: TGCGCCAGCAGCTTGATGGGACAAGGGGACGAGCAGTACTTC. The encoded protein is CASSLMGQGDEQYF.

The chain is built from TRBV4-1 and TRBJ2-1; 11 bases map to TRBD2. Trimming cost V 0 bases and J 0 bases; bases outside gene matches: 16. This CDR3 region has 22 residues. Germline CDR1 and CDR2: MGHRA and YSYEKL. The CDR3, as DNA: TGCGCCAGCAGCCAAGATCTAGTAGCGGGGGGGTCAAACCTCCTCTCCTACAATGAGCAGTTCTTC. Amino acids: CASSQDLVAGGSNLLSYNEQFF.

V is TRBV4-3 and J is TRBJ2-7, with TRBD2 identical over 7 bases. V was clipped by 2 bases and J by 4 bases; unmatched bases: 5. Germline CDR1 reads LGHNA; CDR2 reads YSLEER. The CDR3 loop spans 14 amino acids. The DNA for the CDR3 is TGCGCCAGCAGCCAACCCAGCGGGGATTACGAGCAGTACTTC. It translates to CASSQPSGDYEQYF.

V is TRBV27 and J is TRBJ1-4; 12 bases line up with TRBD1. CDR1 MNHEY and CDR2 SMNVEV come from the germline V gene (reference sequence). After removal of 6 bases from V and 5 bases from J, the junction contained 4 bases not matched to a gene. This CDR3 has 15 amino acids. CDR3 bases: TGTGCCAGCAGCCGGGACAGGGGGCGAAATGAAAAACTGTTTTTT. It translates to CASSRDRGRNEKLFF.

This clone turned up a few times. The J gene is TRBJ1-1, the V gene TRBV4-2; D remains unclear. This CDR3 contains 12 residues. V lost 3 bases, J lost 12 bases, and 14 bases lay in between. In germline, CDR1 is LGHNA, CDR2 YNFKEQ. This CDR3 reads CASSQRGPEPFF. As DNA, the CDR3 is TGTGCCAGCAGCCAGAGAGGGCCCGAACCTTTCTTT.

DNA of the CDR3: TGCGCCAGCAGCCAGGCCCGGACAGGGGGCTACTACGAGCAGTACTTC. It yields the protein CASSQARTGGYYEQYF. V is TRBV4-1 and J is TRBJ2-7; 11 bases agree with TRBD1. Germline V gene data show CDR1 as MGHRA and CDR2 as YSYEKL. The trim removed 3 bases at V and 3 bases at J, leaving 7 bases unmatched. CDR3 size: 16 residues.

V usage is TRBV27 and J usage is TRBJ2-2; 8 bases agree with TRBD1. CDR1 MNHEY and CDR2 SMNVEV come from the germline V gene (reference sequence). The CDR3 runs to 15 residues. The ends lost 4 bases at V and 1 base at J; junction bases unmatched: 2. CDR3: CASSYTGGNTGELFF. CDR3 sequence (DNA): TGTGCCAGCAGTTACACAGGGGGGAACACCGGGGAGCTGTTTTTT.

V and J are TRBV7-8 and TRBJ2-5; no reliable D call. Germline values: CDR1 SGHVS, CDR2 FQNEAQ. Trimming left V 4 bases short and J 5 bases short, with 5 bases between. CDR3 length: 11 residues. This CDR3 reads CASSYSETQYF. CDR3 coding DNA: TGTGCCAGCAGCTATAGTGAGACCCAGTACTTC.

The chain joins TRBV7-6 to TRBJ2-5; D gene uncertain. The J call may not be correct, given that the DNA end is closer to TRBJ2-7. Germline lookup yields CDR1 SGHVS and CDR2 FNYEAQ. This CDR3 has 14 residues. CDR3 coding DNA: TGTGCCAGCAGCTTAGCGCTGTCATCCTACGAGCAGTACTTC. Residues: CASSLALSSYEQYF.

There are a few counts of this clone. The chain uses TRBV28 and TRBJ1-1, with TRBD1 matching over 8 bases. In germline, CDR1 is MDHEN, CDR2 SYDVKM. This CDR3 has 14 residues. Losses at the gene ends were 4 bases for V and 4 bases for J; bases not matched to a gene: 5. Here the CDR3 reads CASSYRGTFTEAFF. Written as DNA, the CDR3 is TGTGCCAGCAGTTACAGGGGGACTTTCACTGAAGCTTTCTTT.

V is TRBV7-8 and J is TRBJ2-3; D perhaps matches TRBD1 (5 bases). The germline CDR1 and CDR2 sequences are SGHVS and FQNEAQ. Deletions cut 5 bases from V and 7 bases from J, with 13 bases between. The CDR3 extends over 13 amino acids. CDR3 sequence: CASSRTQGNTQYF. The CDR3 bases are TGTGCCAGCAGCAGGACGCAGGGAAATACGCAGTATTTT. Full variable domain (missing parts from reference TRBV7-8 and TRBJ2-3): GAGVSQSPRYKVAKRGQDVALRCDPISGHVSLFWYQQALGQGPEFLTYFQNEAQLDKSGLPSDRFFAERPEGSVSTLKIQRTQQEDSAVYLCASSRTQGNTQYFGPGTRLTVL.